The entry that follows covers one T cell receptor beta chain sequence. Original analysis: The authors estimated nucleated cell counts from reference gene primer amplification. Generated by immunoSEQ multiplex PCR, the TCRdb table keeps only in-frame clones and is missing some. The V and J calls and the clone size are those of that table, but D and trimming were determined from the DNA. The sample yields about 360,000 clones, around 90% seen once. V lost 4 bases and J 5 bases, leaving 16 bases between the germline ends. The CDR3 has 14 amino acids. Germline CDR1 and CDR2: SGDLS and YYNGEE. This sample was taken from a study of blood T cell repertoires in COVID-19. Study background: T cells, B-cell-depleted T cells, or PBMCs provided the cDNA or gDNA that served as material.

The sample was peripheral blood. This receptor was obtained from a human donor in a cohort sampled during active COVID-19. This chain joins TRBV9 and TRBJ2-7; D perhaps matches TRBD2 (5 bases). Here the CDR3 reads CASSNPGLADEQYF. The CDR3 nucleotides read TGTGCCAGCAGCAACCCCGGGCTAGCCGACGAGCAGTACTTC.